This T cell receptor (beta chain) is from a study of shared clonotypes between healthy human individuals (dated by TCRdb to about 2020). Describing the broader study: The cohort included a few men and a couple of women between 18 and 49 years of age. For each donor, three plates each were used for CD4 naive and CD4 memory, two plates were used for CD8 naive, and one plate was used for CD8 memory. The study deeply sequenced blood TCR repertoires of about 5 healthy adults to estimate repertoire size and the extent of clonotype sharing between individuals. To increase sequencing depth and limit assay-specific biases, different laboratories used diverse techniques to prepare libraries and sequence TCR repertoires. Between about 0.9 and 9 billion PBMCs per donor were obtained by leukapheresis.

The CDR3 runs 14 amino acids, cysteine and phenylalanine included. Of all the DNA, just the CDR3 is kept, 42 bases in frame from base 1. In the germline V gene (reference sequence), CDR1 corresponds to MNHEY and CDR2 to SMNVEV. Deletion took 5 bases off V and 3 bases off J, with a span of 10 bases between the germline ends. Using the deep immunoSEQ assay, multiplex PCR amplified TCR CDR3 regions from genomic DNA. For each cell subset, the extracted genomic DNA was distributed evenly across all wells of several immunoSEQ 96-well plates, and each plate served as one replicate. For sorted subsets, 150 to 200 ng genomic DNA, equal to 30,000 to 35,000 T cell genomes, was loaded into each replicate PCR. Purified libraries were measured with a Qubit 3.0 fluorometer, size-checked on a Bioanalyzer 2100, and measured again with the KAPA Library Quantification kit. Every immunoSEQ 96-well plate was sequenced on a dedicated single-read 150-cycle Illumina NextSeq 550 flow cell. The study's own analysis went as follows. Because the immunoSEQ output included only junctional sequences and no quality scores, the filtering could not be the same as the filtering used for full-length reads. To assign V/J genes and CDR3, sequences were annotated against IMGT germline references using PyIR, a Python wrapper for IgBLAST v1.9. Reads were removed for weak V/J assignments (E-value above 1e-6), missing CDR3, stop codons, out-of-frame junctions, or ambiguous translated residues. V3J clonotypes were defined by identical inferred V gene, J gene, and CDR3 amino acid sequence. Percentage overlap between repertoires was calculated by dividing the number of shared unique clonotypes by the size of the smaller repertoire. Richness of each repertoire was evaluated using RTK rarefaction, the Chao1 estimator, and Recon v2.1 estimates of unobserved clonotypes. OLGA was used to compute generation probabilities for all TCRbeta clonotypes that the gDNA method yielded from a handful of donors. This immuneACCESS table, as held by TCRdb, lists in-frame sequences with V and J called but not all clones. Of the missing ones, under half trace to an unresolved V gene in checked studies; the others have no known cause. V and J calls and clone size are as listed in that table; D and trimming were resolved from the DNA. The sample table records hundreds of thousands of clones; 74% of these occur just once. The ten largest make up 1.5% to 2% of the sample.

Paper-wide results and their limitations: Only blood was sampled, and tissue TCR repertoires likely differ from those in blood. Compared with non-shared clonotypes, the clonotypes found in all four sorted-subset donors had higher generation probabilities. Sharing across a few donors was observed for around 5% of naive CD4, 3% to 3.5% of naive CD8, roughly 2.4% of memory CD4, and less than 0.45% of memory CD8 clonotypes. Because the study included a small number of donors, the genetic and exposure-history diversity represented was limited. Even with the large sequencing depth, rarefaction of the sorted-subset datasets indicated that sequencing was incomplete. Pairwise subsampling indicated that sequencing depth was expected to affect the degree of clonotype sharing among donors. Naive subsets generally had larger estimated clonotype richness than memory subsets.

The donors were healthy, HIV-negative adults with no recently reported acute infections or vaccinations. Every donor was a Caucasian adult residing in Nashville, Tennessee, USA. Magnetic negative selection was used to enrich CD4+ T cells, after which naive cells were positively selected on CD45RA and the negative fraction became the memory subset. Blood was collected by leukapheresis, and PBMCs were isolated by Ficoll-Histopaque density gradient centrifugation and then cryopreserved in liquid nitrogen vapor phase. Purity and quantity of every magnetically sorted T cell population were checked by analytical flow cytometry. Each sorted fraction had its genomic DNA isolated and then quantified by UV absorbance on a Nanodrop 2000c. Remarks on this clone: Its target antigen remains unknown. No base-level quality is on record; no much larger clone is a single base apart.

This TCR came from a woman aged 25 to 45 in good health. Sequenced input: memory CD4+ T cells sorted from blood. The meaning of the sample's cell subset or site label: CD45RA-negative fraction. The chain uses TRBV27 and TRBJ1-4, with the D gene call left open. The DNA is TGTGCCAGCAGTCCCAGAGACCCTAATGAAAAACTGTTTTTT. Translated, this is CASSPRDPNEKLFF.